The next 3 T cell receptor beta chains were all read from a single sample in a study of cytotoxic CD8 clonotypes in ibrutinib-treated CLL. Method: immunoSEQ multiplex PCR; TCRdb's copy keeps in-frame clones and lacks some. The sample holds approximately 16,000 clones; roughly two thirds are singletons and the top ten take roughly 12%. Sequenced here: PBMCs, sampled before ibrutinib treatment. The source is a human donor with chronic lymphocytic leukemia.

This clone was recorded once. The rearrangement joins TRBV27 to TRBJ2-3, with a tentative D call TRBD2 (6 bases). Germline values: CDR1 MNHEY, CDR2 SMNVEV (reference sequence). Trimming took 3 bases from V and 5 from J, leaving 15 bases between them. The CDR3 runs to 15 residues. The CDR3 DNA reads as TGTGCCAGCAGTTTCCTGACCGGGGGTCAAGATACGCAGTATTTT. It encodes CASSFLTGGQDTQYF.

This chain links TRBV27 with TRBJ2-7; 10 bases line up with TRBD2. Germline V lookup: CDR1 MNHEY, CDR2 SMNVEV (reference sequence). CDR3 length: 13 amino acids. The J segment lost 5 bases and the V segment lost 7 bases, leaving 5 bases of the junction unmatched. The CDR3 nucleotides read TGTGCCAGCAAGGCTAGCGGGAGCCACGAGCAGTACTTC. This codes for CASKASGSHEQYF.

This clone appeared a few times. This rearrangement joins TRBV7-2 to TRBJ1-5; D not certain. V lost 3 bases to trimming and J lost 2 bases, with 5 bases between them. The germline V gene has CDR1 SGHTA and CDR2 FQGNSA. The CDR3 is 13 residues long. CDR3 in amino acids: CASSLRGNQPQHF. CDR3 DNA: TGTGCCAGCAGCTTGAGGGGCAATCAGCCCCAGCATTTT.